The clone carrying this T cell receptor (beta chain) was found a few times. TCRdb processed the PCR reads anew with MiXCR; each CDR3 protein has one entry. The data contain over 8,000 distinct CDR3 sequences, around a third of them seen just once; the ten biggest clones take up approximately 22%. This entry is derived from a study of immune characterization of retroperitoneal liposarcoma. The CDR3 is 13 residues long. Sequencing used tumor tissue. The clonotype was recovered from a male donor with retroperitoneal liposarcoma. The rearrangement uses TRBV12-3 or TRBV12-4 and TRBJ2-5, with D possibly being TRBD2 (6 bases). With the DNA end fitting TRBJ2-7 better, the J assignment may be wrong. The CDR3 DNA follows: TGTGCCAGCAGCCCTCGACTAGATGGCGAGCAGTACTTC. Residues: CASSPRLDGEQYF.